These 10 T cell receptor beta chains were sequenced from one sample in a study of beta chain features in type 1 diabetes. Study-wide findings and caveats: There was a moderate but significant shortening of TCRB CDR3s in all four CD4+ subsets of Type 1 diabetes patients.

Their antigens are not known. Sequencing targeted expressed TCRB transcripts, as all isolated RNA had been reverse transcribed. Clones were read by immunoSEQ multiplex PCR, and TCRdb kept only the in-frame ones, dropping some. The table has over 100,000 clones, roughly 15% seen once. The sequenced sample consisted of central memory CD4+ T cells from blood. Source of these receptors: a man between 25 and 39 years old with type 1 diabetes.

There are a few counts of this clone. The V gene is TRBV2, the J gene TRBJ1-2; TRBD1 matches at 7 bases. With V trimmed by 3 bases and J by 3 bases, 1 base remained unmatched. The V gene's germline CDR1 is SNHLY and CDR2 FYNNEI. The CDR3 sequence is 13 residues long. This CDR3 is CASSDQGDYGYTF. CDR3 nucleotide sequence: TGTGCCAGCAGTGATCAGGGGGACTATGGCTACACCTTC.

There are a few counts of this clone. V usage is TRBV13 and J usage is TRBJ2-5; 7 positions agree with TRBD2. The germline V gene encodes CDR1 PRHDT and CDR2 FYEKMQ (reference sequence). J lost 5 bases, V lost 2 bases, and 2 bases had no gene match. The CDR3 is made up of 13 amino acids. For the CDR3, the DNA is TGTGCCAGCAGCTTAAGCGGGGCTGAGACCCAGTACTTC. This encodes CASSLSGAETQYF.

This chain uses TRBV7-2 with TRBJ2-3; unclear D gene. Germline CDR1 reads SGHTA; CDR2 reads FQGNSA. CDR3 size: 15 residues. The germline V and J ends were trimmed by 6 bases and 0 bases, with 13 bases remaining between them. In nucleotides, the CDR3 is TGTGCCAGCAGACCAGGCCTAGGAAGCACAGATACGCAGTATTTT. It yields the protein CASRPGLGSTDTQYF.

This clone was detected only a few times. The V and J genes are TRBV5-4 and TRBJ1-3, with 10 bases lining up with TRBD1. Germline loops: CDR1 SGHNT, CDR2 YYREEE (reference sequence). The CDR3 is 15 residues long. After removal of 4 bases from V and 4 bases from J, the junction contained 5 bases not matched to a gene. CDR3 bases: TGTGCCAGCAGCCTGGGACAGGGGTTCGGAAACACCATATATTTT. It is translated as CASSLGQGFGNTIYF. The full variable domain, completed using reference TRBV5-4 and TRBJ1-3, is ETGVTQSPTHLIKTRGQQVTLRCSSQSGHNTVSWYQQALGQGPQFIFQYYREEENGRGNFPPRFSGLQFPNYSSELNVNALELDDSALYLCASSLGQGFGNTIYFGEGSWLTVV.

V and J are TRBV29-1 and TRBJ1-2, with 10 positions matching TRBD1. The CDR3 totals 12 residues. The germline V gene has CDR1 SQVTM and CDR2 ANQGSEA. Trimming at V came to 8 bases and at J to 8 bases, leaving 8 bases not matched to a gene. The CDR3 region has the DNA TGCAGCACCGGGACAGGGGATCGGGGCTACACCTTC. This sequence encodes CSTGTGDRGYTF.

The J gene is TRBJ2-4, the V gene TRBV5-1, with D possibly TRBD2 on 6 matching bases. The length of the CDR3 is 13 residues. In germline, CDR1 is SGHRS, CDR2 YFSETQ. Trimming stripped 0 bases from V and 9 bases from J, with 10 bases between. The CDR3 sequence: CASSLGLEGIQYF. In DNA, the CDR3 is TGCGCCAGCAGCTTGGGACTAGAGGGCATTCAGTACTTC.

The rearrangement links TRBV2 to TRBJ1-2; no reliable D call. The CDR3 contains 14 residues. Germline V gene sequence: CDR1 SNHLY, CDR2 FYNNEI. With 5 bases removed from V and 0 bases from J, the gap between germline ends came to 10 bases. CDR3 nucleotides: TGTGCCAGCAGTCTGACGATAGCTAACTATGGCTACACCTTC. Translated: CASSLTIANYGYTF.

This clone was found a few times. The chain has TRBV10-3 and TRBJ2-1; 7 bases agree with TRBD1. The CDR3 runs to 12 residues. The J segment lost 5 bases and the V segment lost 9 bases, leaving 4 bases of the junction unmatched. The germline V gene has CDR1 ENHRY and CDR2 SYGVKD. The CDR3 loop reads CAISGTDNEQFF. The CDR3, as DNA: TGTGCCATATCCGGGACAGACAATGAGCAGTTCTTC.

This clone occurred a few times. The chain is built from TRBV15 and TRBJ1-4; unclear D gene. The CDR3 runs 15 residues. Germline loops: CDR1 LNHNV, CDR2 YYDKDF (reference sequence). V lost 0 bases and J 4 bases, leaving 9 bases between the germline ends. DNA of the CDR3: TGTGCCACCAGCAGAGATCGGCAGATTAATGAAAAACTGTTTTTT. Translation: CATSRDRQINEKLFF.

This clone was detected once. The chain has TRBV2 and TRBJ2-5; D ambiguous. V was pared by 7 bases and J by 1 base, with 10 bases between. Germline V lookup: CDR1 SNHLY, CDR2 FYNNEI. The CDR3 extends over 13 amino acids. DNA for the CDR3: TGTGCCAGCACCCACGGATTCCAAGAGACCCAGTACTTC. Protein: CASTHGFQETQYF.